The 25 T cell receptor beta chains listed next were all sequenced from one sample in a study of shared clonotypes between healthy human individuals. Assay: immunoSEQ multiplex PCR; the TCRdb copy retains only in-frame clones and omits some. The data show 2 million to 2.5 million clones, 85% to 95% seen once. The sample taken for sequencing was naive CD4+ T cells from PBMCs. Sample subset: CD45RA+ positively selected. These receptor sequences come from a man younger than 30 in good health. Some clones in this sample may be carry-over from other donors' samples.

The gene calls are TRBV5-1 and TRBJ2-2; no clear D gene. In germline, CDR1 is SGHRS, CDR2 YFSETQ. V lost 1 base and J lost 4, with 11 bases in between. The length of the CDR3 is 15 residues. CDR3 amino acids: CASSLNSLRTGELFF. The CDR3, as DNA: TGCGCCAGCAGCTTGAATAGTTTACGCACCGGGGAGCTGTTTTTT.

This sequence joins TRBV2 and TRBJ1-2, with D unclear. The CDR3 extends over 12 amino acids. The V end lost 5 bases, the J end lost 6 bases, and 10 bases lay between the germline ends. The V gene's germline CDR1 is SNHLY and CDR2 FYNNEI. The CDR3 loop is CASSQGPHGYTF. The CDR3 coding sequence is TGTGCCAGCAGTCAAGGACCGCATGGCTACACCTTC. Full variable domain (missing parts from reference TRBV2 and TRBJ1-2): EPEVTQTPSHQVTQMGQEVILRCVPISNHLYFYWYRQILGQKVEFLVSFYNNEISEKSEIFDDQFSVERPDGSNFTLKIRSTKLEDSAMYFCASSQGPHGYTFGSGTRLTVV.

This chain links TRBV29-1 with TRBJ2-1; maybe TRBD1 (6 bases). V lost 5 bases and J lost 8, with 19 bases in between. Germline V lookup: CDR1 SQVTM, CDR2 ANQGSEA. The CDR3 has 14 residues. The CDR3, as DNA: TGCAGCGTTCGACAGGAGCGCGCTACCGATGAGCAGTTCTTC. Its translation: CSVRQERATDEQFF.

The chain has TRBV10-3 and TRBJ2-7; a weak D match, TRBD2 (7 bases). Germline values: CDR1 ENHRY, CDR2 SYGVKD. V was pared by 4 bases and J by 4 bases, with 14 bases between. The CDR3 contains 14 residues. CDR3 DNA sequence: TGTGCCATCAGTGGAGGGGGGGGCCTATACGAGCAGTACTTC. Encoded protein: CAISGGGGLYEQYF.

The chain has TRBV7-9 and TRBJ2-3; maybe TRBD2 (7 bases). This CDR3 is built from 17 residues. The V and J ends lost 3 bases and 1 base respectively, with 17 bases between them. The germline gives CDR1 SEHNR, CDR2 FQNEAQ (reference sequence). CDR3: CASSLLRRGRGTDTQYF. The CDR3 DNA reads TGTGCCAGCAGCTTGCTAAGAAGGGGGAGGGGCACAGATACGCAGTATTTT.

Comment on this clone: Other DNA sequences in the sample encode the same CDR3. The rearrangement links TRBV5-1 to TRBJ1-3; D perhaps matches TRBD1 (5 bases). The CDR3 runs to 14 residues. Trimming removed 4 bases at V and 2 bases at J, with 10 bases between. Germline V gives CDR1 SGHRS, CDR2 YFSETQ. The CDR3 loop is CASSPGTAGNTIYF. In DNA form, the CDR3 reads TGCGCCAGCAGCCCCGGGACTGCTGGAAACACCATATATTTT.

The chain carries TRBV7-9 and TRBJ2-2; no clear D gene. The V end lost 6 bases, the J end lost 6 bases, and 20 bases lay between the germline ends. This CDR3 has 16 residues. Looked up from germline, CDR1 is SEHNR and CDR2 is FQNEAQ (reference sequence). The DNA of the CDR3 is TGTGCCAGCAGTCGTTGGTCCGGGTCCGAAGCCGGGGAGCTGTTTTTT. It codes for CASSRWSGSEAGELFF. The whole variable domain, remainder taken from reference TRBV7-9 and TRBJ2-2, is DTGVSQNPRHKITKRGQNVTFRCDPISEHNRLYWYRQTLGQGPEFLTYFQNEAQLEKSRLLSDRFSAERPKGSFSTLEIQRTEQGDSAMYLCASSRWSGSEAGELFFGEGSRLTVL.

The chain carries TRBV29-1 and TRBJ1-1; D might be TRBD1 (5 bases). The germline CDR1 and CDR2 sequences are SQVTM and ANQGSEA. V lost 7 bases and J lost 3, with 18 bases in between. The length of the CDR3 is 14 residues. CDR3 region: CSAWDRRRDTEAFF. The DNA for the CDR3 is TGCAGCGCCTGGGACCGACGGAGGGACACTGAAGCTTTCTTT.

V usage is TRBV11-2 and J usage is TRBJ2-1; the match to TRBD1 covers 7 bases. V was pared by 3 bases and J by 3 bases, with 8 bases of the junction left unmatched. The germline gives CDR1 SGHAT, CDR2 FQNNGV. The CDR3 is 16 amino acids. The CDR3 coding sequence is TGTGCCAGCAGCTTCCGCCGGGACAGAGACTACAATGAGCAGTTCTTC. It is translated as CASSFRRDRDYNEQFF.

The genes are TRBV28 and TRBJ2-5; tentatively, D is TRBD1 (6 bases). The V end was cut by 7 bases, the J end by 3 bases, with 18 bases between. Per germline, CDR1 MDHEN and CDR2 SYDVKM. The CDR3 has 15 amino acids. The CDR3 loop reads CASNTAGAAEETQYF. Here the CDR3 DNA reads TGTGCCAGCAACACCGCAGGGGCCGCCGAAGAGACCCAGTACTTC. Supplemented by reference TRBV28 and TRBJ2-5, the full variable domain reads DVKVTQSSRYLVKRTGEKVFLECVQDMDHENMFWYRQDPGLGLRLIYFSYDVKMKEKGDIPEGYSVSREKKERFSLILESASTNQTSMYLCASNTAGAAEETQYFGPGTRLLVL.

The chain has TRBV11-3 and TRBJ2-7; D not certain. CDR3 size: 12 residues. V lost 4 bases to trimming and J lost 7 bases, with 11 bases between them. Germline V gene lookup returns CDR1 SGHNT and CDR2 YENEEA. The CDR3 DNA sequence: TGTGCCAGCAGCTCAACGGCCGGGGAGCAGTACTTC. It translates to CASSSTAGEQYF.

CDR3 bases: TGCAGCGTTAGAACAGGGGAAGGCAATGAGCAGTTCTTC. Translation: CSVRTGEGNEQFF. The gene calls are TRBV29-1 and TRBJ2-1; 7 nucleotides agree with TRBD1. From germline, CDR1 is SQVTM and CDR2 ANQGSEA. CDR3 size: 13 residues. Germline trimming cut 5 bases from V and 6 bases from J; bases unmatched to any gene: 7.

As regards this clone: The same CDR3 arises from other DNA sequences in this sample as well. The rearrangement links TRBV29-1 to TRBJ2-2, with D unresolved. The CDR3 is 11 amino acids. V was clipped by 4 bases and J by 5 bases, with 5 bases between them. Germline CDR1 is SQVTM and CDR2 is ANQGSEA. As DNA, the CDR3 is TGCAGCGTTGCTGGTACCGGGGAGCTGTTTTTT. It translates to CSVAGTGELFF.

The chain uses TRBV13 and TRBJ2-1; tentative D call: TRBD1 (5 bases). With 1 base removed from V and 4 bases from J, the gap between germline ends came to 11 bases. The CDR3 is made up of 15 amino acids. Germline V lookup: CDR1 PRHDT, CDR2 FYEKMQ (reference sequence). CDR3 region: CASSLVRATYNEQFF. CDR3 DNA: TGTGCCAGCAGCTTAGTCAGGGCAACGTACAATGAGCAGTTCTTC. Complete variable domain (other parts from reference TRBV13 and TRBJ2-1): AAGVIQSPRHLIKEKRETATLKCYPIPRHDTVYWYQQGPGQDPQFLISFYEKMQSDKGSIPDRFSAQQFSDYHSELNMSSLELGDSALYFCASSLVRATYNEQFFGPGTRLTVL.

The chain joins TRBV7-9 to TRBJ2-2; D is ambiguous. The V end lost 2 bases, the J end lost 3 bases, and 10 bases lay between the germline ends. Germline V CDR1 and CDR2: SEHNR, FQNEAQ (reference sequence). The CDR3 is 15 residues long. As DNA, the CDR3 is TGTGCCAGCAGCTTACAAGCGCTCGACACCGGGGAGCTGTTTTTT. Amino acids: CASSLQALDTGELFF.

CDR3 DNA: TGCGCCAGCAGCTTGAATGTACGGGACTCATCCTACGAGCAGTACTTC. Translating gives CASSLNVRDSSYEQYF. The V gene is TRBV5-1, the J gene TRBJ2-7, with D perhaps TRBD2 (6 bases). From germline, CDR1 is SGHRS and CDR2 YFSETQ. Trimming took 1 base from V and 1 from J, leaving 15 bases between them. The CDR3 extends over 16 amino acids.

The table lists this clone with a few counts. V gene TRBV9 combines with J gene TRBJ1-3, with TRBD1 as a possible D gene (5 bases). Germline CDR1 is SGDLS and CDR2 is YYNGEE. This CDR3 region has 14 residues. Between the trimmed V and J ends, which lost 5 bases and 0 bases, there was a span of 9 bases. The CDR3, as DNA: TGTGCCAGCAGAGATCAGGGCTCTGGAAACACCATATATTTT. It specifies CASRDQGSGNTIYF.

The V and J genes are TRBV28 and TRBJ1-2; the D gene is possibly TRBD1 (6 bases). The CDR3 has 15 residues. V was trimmed by 5 bases and J by 8 bases, leaving 21 bases between them. Per the germline V gene, CDR1 is MDHEN and CDR2 is SYDVKM. CDR3 protein: CASSPQGTALGGYTF. The CDR3 region has the DNA TGTGCCAGCAGTCCCCAGGGGACGGCCTTGGGAGGCTACACCTTC.

This rearrangement joins TRBV2 to TRBJ2-5; 7 bases are shared with TRBD1. Germline trimming cut 6 bases from V and 0 bases from J; bases unmatched to any gene: 4. The CDR3 is 14 amino acids. In germline, CDR1 is SNHLY, CDR2 FYNNEI. The CDR3 sequence: CASSRGSDQETQYF. CDR3 nucleotides: TGTGCCAGCAGCAGGGGGAGTGACCAAGAGACCCAGTACTTC.

The chain uses TRBV7-2 and TRBJ1-1; tentative D call: TRBD1 (6 bases). Trimming pared 5 bases from V and 4 bases from J, leaving 14 bases between. Per germline, CDR1 SGHTA and CDR2 FQGNSA. This CDR3 has 14 amino acids. The CDR3 nucleotides read TGTGCCAGCAGCGAATCCGGGACACCCACTGAAGCTTTCTTT. It encodes CASSESGTPTEAFF.

This chain joins TRBV9 and TRBJ2-4; D is possibly TRBD2 (5 bases). Trimming pared 0 bases from V and 8 bases from J, leaving 9 bases between. Germline V CDR1 and CDR2: SGDLS, YYNGEE. The CDR3 sequence is 13 residues long. CDR3 sequence reads: CASSVAPRDIQYF. CDR3 bases: TGTGCCAGCAGCGTAGCCCCGAGGGACATTCAGTACTTC. The variable domain in full, with the rest retrieved from reference TRBV9 and TRBJ2-4, is DSGVTQTPKHLITATGQRVTLRCSPRSGDLSVYWYQQSLDQGLQFLIQYYNGEERAKGNILERFSAQQFPDLHSELNLSSLELGDSALYFCASSVAPRDIQYFGAGTRLSVL.

Concerning this clone itself: Within the sample, other DNA sequences also encode this same CDR3. The chain joins TRBV5-1 to TRBJ1-1; 10 bases map to TRBD1. CDR1 is SGHRS and CDR2 is YFSETQ in the germline V gene. The CDR3 length is 14 residues. The trim removed 2 bases at V and 5 bases at J, leaving 3 bases unmatched. CDR3 amino acids: CASSLRTGGTEAFF. The CDR3 DNA reads TGCGCCAGCAGCTTACGGACAGGGGGGACTGAAGCTTTCTTT.

Worth noting for this clone: Other nucleotide sequences in the sample specify the same CDR3. J is TRBJ2-5 and V is TRBV30; D is possibly TRBD1 or TRBD2 (6 bases each). CDR3 size: 11 residues. The germline V gene has CDR1 GTSNPN and CDR2 SVGIG (reference sequence). Between the trimmed V and J ends, which lost 4 bases and 4 bases, there was a span of 7 bases. The CDR3 sequence is CAWKGGETQYF. The DNA for the CDR3 is TGTGCCTGGAAGGGGGGAGAGACCCAGTACTTC. Full variable domain (rest looked up from reference TRBV30 and TRBJ2-5): SQTIHQWPATLVQPVGSPLSLECTVEGTSNPNLYWYRQAAGRGLQLLFYSVGIGQISSEVPQNLSASRPQDRQFILSSKKLLLSDSGFYLCAWKGGETQYFGPGTRLLVL.

The chain recombines TRBV7-3 with TRBJ2-5; D unresolved. The assigned J gene may be wrong: the sequence end matches TRBJ2-7 better. CDR3 size: 13 residues. Germline CDR1 is SGHTA and CDR2 is FQGTGA. CDR3: CASSLMLGHEQYF. The CDR3 coding sequence is TGTGCCAGCAGCTTAATGCTAGGCCACGAGCAGTACTTC.

This clone has a single count. CDR3 region: CASSSRSIGTTNYEQYF. The DNA of the CDR3 is TGTGCCAGCAGCTCCAGATCTATCGGGACTACCAACTACGAGCAGTACTTC. J is TRBJ2-7 and V is TRBV11-2, with 7 nucleotides matching TRBD2. V lost 4 bases to trimming and J lost 3 bases; unmatched junction nucleotides: 15. The CDR3 length is 17 residues. Germline CDR1 reads SGHAT; CDR2 reads FQNNGV.